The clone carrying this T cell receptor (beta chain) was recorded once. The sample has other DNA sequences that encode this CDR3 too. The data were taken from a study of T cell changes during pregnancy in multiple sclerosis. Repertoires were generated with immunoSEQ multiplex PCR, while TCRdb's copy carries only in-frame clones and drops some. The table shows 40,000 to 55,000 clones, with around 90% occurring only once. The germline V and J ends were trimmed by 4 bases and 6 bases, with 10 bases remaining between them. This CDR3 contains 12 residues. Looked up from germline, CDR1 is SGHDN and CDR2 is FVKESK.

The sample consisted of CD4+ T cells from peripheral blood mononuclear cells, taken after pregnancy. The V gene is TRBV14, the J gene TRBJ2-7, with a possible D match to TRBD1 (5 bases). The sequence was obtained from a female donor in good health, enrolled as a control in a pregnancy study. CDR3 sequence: CASSPRAGEQYF. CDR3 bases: TGTGCCAGCAGCCCCAGGGCTGGCGAGCAGTACTTC.